This TCR beta chain was sequenced in a study of blood T cells in healthy people across ages. This clonotype was detected only a few times. The CDR3 is 14 amino acids. V trimming: 5 bases; J trimming: 0 bases; junction bases outside the gene matches: 3. Germline V gene data show CDR1 as MNHEY and CDR2 as SVGAGI. A second roughly 6 to 12 cycle PCR used barcoded and J-beta primers. TCRdb analysed the 5' RACE reads with MiXCR anew, one entry per CDR3 protein. The sample carries about 730,000 distinct CDR3 sequences, 35% to 45% recorded once. The sequence was obtained from a woman aged 55-69 years in good health. The gene calls are TRBV6-5 and TRBJ2-5; 7 positions agree with TRBD1. Sequences were obtained from blood. CDR3 region: CASSVGQHQETQYF. CDR3 in DNA: TGTGCCAGCAGTGTGGGACAGCACCAAGAGACCCAGTACTTC.